Listed below are T cell receptor beta chains from one sample, sequenced in a study of Ad26.COV2.S vaccination and SARS-CoV-2 variants. Using immunoSEQ multiplex PCR, the repertoire was profiled, and TCRdb retains in-frame clones only, with some absent. The table records 350,000 to 450,000 clones, 92% of them present only once. Specimen: peripheral blood, collected in a trial of Ad26.COV2.S vaccine versus placebo. These receptors originate from a person aged 18 to 65 who received the Ad26.COV2.S COVID-19 vaccine or a placebo. The CDR3 runs from the conserved cysteine through the conserved F or W. The D gene is left open where the match is weak. The size field is filled for only some rows; it gives once, few, many or a size class.

.,TRBV3-1/TRBV3-2,.,TRBJ2-3,CASSPPRHVGTDTQYF,TGTGCCAGCAGCCCGCCCAGACACGTCGGGACAGATACGCAGTATTTT
.,TRBV25-1,.,TRBJ2-5,CASSEIGRQDKETQYF,TGTGCCAGCAGTGAGATCGGGAGACAGGATAAAGAGACCCAGTACTTC
TRBD2,TRBV14,.,TRBJ2-3,CASSQDILAGIDTQYF,TGTGCCAGCAGCCAAGATATCCTAGCGGGGATAGATACGCAGTATTTT
.,TRBV6-5,.,TRBJ1-5,CASSFRGNQPQHF,TGTGCCAGCAGTTTTAGGGGCAATCAGCCCCAGCATTTT
.,TRBV9,once,TRBJ2-1,CASSVLTKGGEQFF,TGTGCCAGCAGCGTACTCACGAAGGGGGGGGAGCAGTTCTTC
TRBD2,TRBV3-1/TRBV3-2,.,TRBJ2-5,CASSQLTSGGETQYF,TGTGCCAGCAGCCAATTGACTAGCGGGGGGGAGACCCAGTACTTC
.,TRBV19,.,TRBJ2-1,CASSLQGLYNEQFF,TGTGCCAGTAGTTTACAGGGTTTATACAATGAGCAGTTCTTC
TRBD2,TRBV3-1/TRBV3-2,.,TRBJ2-7,CASSQQRGPYEQYF,TGTGCCAGCAGCCAACAGCGGGGGCCCTACGAGCAGTACTTC
.,TRBV28,.,TRBJ1-5,CASSEDSIVNQPQHF,TGTGCCAGCAGCGAGGACAGTATAGTAAATCAGCCCCAGCATTTT
TRBD1,TRBV10-3,.,TRBJ2-3,CAIGTGVNTQYF,TGTGCCATTGGGACAGGGGTGAATACGCAGTATTTT
TRBD1,TRBV3-1/TRBV3-2,.,TRBJ2-3,CASSQDLGGPTDTQYF,TGTGCCAGCAGCCAAGACTTAGGGGGCCCCACAGATACGCAGTATTTT
.,TRBV6-5,.,TRBJ1-4,CASRLGGREKLFF,TGTGCCAGCCGACTGGGGGGGCGTGAAAAACTGTTTTTT
.,TRBV5-1,once,TRBJ2-1,CASTVQGEPYYNEQFF,TGCGCCAGCACCGTCCAGGGCGAACCTTATTACAATGAGCAGTTCTTC
.,TRBV5-6,.,TRBJ1-2,CASSLITGNDYGYTF,TGTGCCAGCAGCTTGATAACGGGGAATGACTATGGCTACACCTTC
TRBD1,TRBV7-2,once,TRBJ2-3,CASSLTGQAAEQYF,TGTGCCAGCAGCTTAACGGGACAGGCTGCGGAGCAGTATTTT
.,TRBV9,few,TRBJ2-5,CASSVSSSQETQYF,TGTGCCAGCAGCGTAAGTAGTTCGCAAGAGACCCAGTACTTC
TRBD1,TRBV7-9,.,TRBJ2-3,CASSLVGTGRGTDTQYF,TGTGCCAGCAGCTTAGTCGGGACAGGGAGGGGCACAGATACGCAGTATTTT
.,TRBV3-1/TRBV3-2,.,TRBJ1-4,CASSQVAEKLFF,TGTGCCAGCAGCCAAGTGGCGGAAAAACTGTTTTTT
.,TRBV6-2/TRBV6-3,once,TRBJ1-1,CASSHMRDMPTEAFF,TGTGCCAGCAGCCACATGAGGGACATGCCCACTGAAGCTTTCTTT
TRBD1,TRBV7-2,.,TRBJ2-2,CASSLWQGVSGELFF,TGTGCCAGCAGCTTGTGGCAGGGGGTCTCCGGGGAGCTGTTTTTT
.,TRBV19,.,TRBJ1-2,CASQTVRGSYGYTF,TGTGCCAGCCAGACCGTCCGGGGTTCATATGGCTACACCTTC
.,TRBV30,once,TRBJ2-2,CAWSLGGGNTGELFF,TGTGCCTGGAGCCTTGGGGGGGGCAACACCGGGGAGCTGTTTTTT
.,TRBV27,.,TRBJ2-5,CASSLLEQETQYF,TGTGCCAGCAGCTTGTTAGAACAAGAGACCCAGTACTTC
.,TRBV29-1,.,TRBJ2-3,CSVQGLKSTDTQYF,TGCAGCGTTCAAGGACTAAAGAGCACAGATACGCAGTATTTT
TRBD1,TRBV13,.,TRBJ1-1,CASSLAGQGRRRNTEAFF,TGTGCCAGCAGCTTAGCGGGACAGGGGCGCAGGCGGAACACTGAAGCTTTCTTT
.,TRBV6-1,.,TRBJ1-2,CASSEAGGALNYGYTF,TGTGCCAGCAGTGAAGCGGGAGGGGCCCTAAACTATGGCTACACCTTC
.,TRBV4-1,.,TRBJ1-2,CASSQVQGSNYGYTF,TGCGCCAGCAGCCAAGTGCAAGGGTCTAACTATGGCTACACCTTC
.,TRBV4-3,.,TRBJ1-5,CASSRQYSNQPQHF,TGCGCCAGCAGCAGGCAATATAGCAATCAGCCCCAGCATTTT
TRBD1,TRBV12-3/TRBV12-4,.,TRBJ2-7,CASSFRDRGDKYF,TGTGCCAGCAGTTTTCGGGACAGGGGGGACAAGTACTTC
.,TRBV3-1/TRBV3-2,.,TRBJ2-1,CASSRGNEQFF,TGTGCCAGCAGCCGAGGCAATGAGCAGTTCTTC
.,TRBV7-8,few,TRBJ1-1,CASSFLAGNTEAFF,TGTGCCAGCAGCTTCCTGGCGGGGAACACTGAAGCTTTCTTT
TRBD2,TRBV12-3/TRBV12-4,.,TRBJ2-7,CASRISGGYEQYF,TGTGCCAGCAGGATTAGCGGGGGGTACGAGCAGTACTTC
.,TRBV6-2/TRBV6-3,.,TRBJ1-5,CASSATVYNQPQHF,TGTGCCAGCAGTGCTACAGTTTACAATCAGCCCCAGCATTTT
TRBD2,TRBV4-3,.,TRBJ2-7,CASSQDRSGGAYEQYF,TGCGCCAGCAGCCAAGATAGAAGCGGGGGGGCCTACGAGCAGTACTTC
.,TRBV7-9,.,TRBJ2-5,CASSLRLKETQYF,TGTGCCAGCAGCTTACGACTCAAAGAGACCCAGTACTTC
TRBD1,TRBV27,.,TRBJ1-1,CASSLTGGEAFF,TGTGCCAGCAGTCTAACAGGGGGCGAAGCTTTCTTT
.,TRBV5-6,.,TRBJ1-1,CASSLTVSYTEAFF,TGTGCCAGCAGCCTAACCGTAAGTTACACTGAAGCTTTCTTT
.,TRBV6-5,.,TRBJ1-2,CASMERANYGYTF,TGTGCCAGCATGGAAAGAGCTAACTATGGCTACACCTTC
.,TRBV3-1/TRBV3-2,.,TRBJ1-5,CASSESNQPQHF,TGTGCCAGCAGTGAAAGCAATCAGCCCCAGCATTTT
.,TRBV10-3,medium-sized,TRBJ2-7,CAISESGQPSYEQYF,TGTGCCATCAGTGAGTCGGGTCAGCCCTCCTACGAGCAGTACTTC
.,TRBV7-2,.,TRBJ2-2,CASSLTQSNTGELFF,TGTGCCAGCAGCTTAACCCAGTCGAACACCGGGGAGCTGTTTTTT
.,TRBV6-1,few,TRBJ1-6,CASSEASSEHFGFSPLHF,TGTGCCAGCAGTGAAGCGTCTTCTGAACATTTCGGTTTCTCACCCCTCCACTTT
.,TRBV27,.,TRBJ2-7,CASRNFLGGASEQYF,TGTGCCAGCAGGAACTTCCTAGGGGGGGCCAGCGAGCAGTACTTC
.,TRBV11-2,.,TRBJ2-2,CASSLVVGVVGGELFF,TGTGCCAGCAGCTTGGTCGTAGGGGTCGTTGGTGGGGAGCTGTTTTTT